The 11 T cell receptor beta chains listed next were all sequenced from one sample in a study of T cell clonality in common variable immunodeficiency (dated by TCRdb to the mid-2010s). These receptors are not linked to any known antigen. Results and caveats for the whole study, not just this receptor: CVID TCRbeta sequences reportedly showed fewer deletions and N-nucleotide insertions and lacked highly modified clones with 13 or more V deletions.

The library was obtained by the immunoSEQ multiplex PCR assay. In its TCRdb copy, this immuneACCESS table keeps in-frame sequences only and misses some clones. Where compared with another copy, unresolved V genes explain less than half of these, and the others have no known cause. This sample was tabulated with approximately 20,000 clones, among which there are no singletons. Under 3% of the sample is taken by the ten largest. Sequencing input: peripheral blood mononuclear cells. The receptor source for this set is a human donor with common variable immunodeficiency.

This clone has a count of ten or more. With the read ending 3 residues before the CDR3 end, the germline J gene is used to fill in that end. The chain carries TRBV5-4 and TRBJ1-2, with 9 bases that match TRBD1. Germline CDR1 SGHNT, CDR2 YYREEE (reference sequence). V trimming: 3 bases; J trimming: 7 bases; junction bases outside the gene matches: 13. The CDR3 is 16 amino acids. The sequenced CDR3 bases are TGTGCCAGCAGCTCTACCGGACAGGGGTGGGTTTCTGGC. Its translation is CASSSTGQGWVSG. The CDR3 as a whole reads CASSSTGQGWVSGYTF.

This clone was seen a handful of times. CDR3 loop: CASSFTGGDGPLHTQYF. The DNA read from the CDR3 is TGTGCCAGCAGTTTCACAGGGGGCGACGGACCCTTGCATACG. V is TRBV6-2 or TRBV6-3 and J is TRBJ2-3; TRBD1 aligns across 9 bases. The read ends 3 residues before the CDR3 terminus; that terminus is restored from the germline J gene. The CDR3 totals 17 residues. The V and J ends lost 4 bases and 7 bases, in that order; junction bases with no gene match: 15. Germline-derived CDR1 and CDR2 are MNHEY and SVGEGT.

By sample share, this clone is medium-sized. The read terminates 3 residues before the CDR3 end, so the remaining end is supplied by the germline J gene. The J gene is TRBJ2-2, the V gene TRBV30; perhaps TRBD2 as D (6 bases). The germline gives CDR1 GTSNPN, CDR2 SVGIG (reference sequence). V was cut by 3 bases and J by 6 bases, with 14 bases left in between. This CDR3 has 14 amino acids. CDR3 DNA, as far as it was read: TGTGCCTGGAGGGGGGGAAGTTCGGCCGGGGAG. It codes for CAWRGGSSAGE. The entire CDR3 reads CAWRGGSSAGELFF. The variable domain in full, completed from reference TRBV30 and TRBJ2-2, reads SQTIHQWPATLVQPVGSPLSLECTVEGTSNPNLYWYRQAAGRGLQLLFYSVGIGQISSEVPQNLSASRPQDRQFILSSKKLLLSDSGFYLCAWRGGSSAGELFFGEGSRLTVL.

This clone is termed medium-sized. The observed sequence ends 3 residues before the CDR3 terminus, with the missing tail filled in from the germline J gene. The chain joins TRBV12-5 to TRBJ2-1, with 11 bases that match TRBD2. V dropped 0 bases and J dropped 4; count of bases not matched to a gene: 2. CDR1 is LGHNT, CDR2 FRNRAP, per germline. The CDR3 has 16 amino acids. The DNA read from the CDR3 is TGTGCTAGTGGTTTGGTCATAGCGGGAGGGTACAATGAG. It encodes CASGLVIAGGYNE. The whole CDR3 protein reads CASGLVIAGGYNEQFF.

This clone was seen at least ten times. The observed sequence ends 3 residues before the CDR3 terminus, with the missing tail filled in from the germline J gene. The chain has TRBV6-2 or TRBV6-3 and TRBJ2-7; 13 positions match TRBD2. The CDR3 contains 15 residues. J lost 5 bases, V lost 5 bases, and 6 bases had no gene match. Germline assignment: CDR1 MNHEY and CDR2 SVGEGT. CDR3 in amino acids: CASSRGTSGDHEQYF. The covered CDR3 bases are TGTGCCAGCAGTCGGGGGACTAGCGGGGACCACGAG.

This clone came up many times. The observed sequence ends 3 residues before the CDR3 terminus, with the missing tail filled in from the germline J gene. The chain combines TRBV30 with TRBJ2-3; 10 bases agree with TRBD2. V gave up 1 base and J gave up 4 bases; unmatched junction bases: 8. Germline-derived CDR1 and CDR2 are GTSNPN and SVGIG (reference sequence). The CDR3 sequence is 16 residues long. CDR3 bases read: TGTGCCTGGAGTGGGCCAGCGGGAGGGCCCGCAGATACG. Its translation is CAWSGPAGGPADT. The whole CDR3 sequence reads CAWSGPAGGPADTQYF.

In this sample, this clone turned up a few times. The read ends 3 residues shy of where the CDR3 ends; the end is completed using the germline J gene. The chain employs TRBV7-9 and TRBJ1-3; D may be TRBD1 (5 bases). The CDR3 is 15 amino acids. The V gene's germline CDR1 is SEHNR and CDR2 FQNEAQ (reference sequence). Trimming left V 5 bases short and J 0 bases short, with 11 bases between. CDR3 sequence: CASSTTVVSGNTIYF. The CDR3 bases that were read are TGTGCCAGCAGCACGACAGTAGTCTCTGGAAACACC.

Ten or more counts support this clone. The read halts 3 residues ahead of the CDR3 end, with the missing end drawn from the germline J gene. The chain combines TRBV28 with TRBJ1-4; no clear D. The germline CDR1 and CDR2 sequences are MDHEN and SYDVKM. Between the trimmed V and J ends, which lost 3 bases and 5 bases, there was a span of 16 bases. This CDR3 contains 16 residues. The covered CDR3 bases are TGTGCCAGCAGTTTCGGCCTGAGGCAGGAGAATGAAAAA. Its translation: CASSFGLRQENEK. The full CDR3 is CASSFGLRQENEKLFF.

Ten or more counts support this clone. The CDR3 end is not reached by the read, which stops 3 residues before it; the germline J gene fills it in. This chain connects TRBV5-1 to TRBJ1-1; 9 bases align to TRBD1. Germline CDR1 SGHRS, CDR2 YFSETQ. The CDR3 loop spans 18 amino acids. The V and J ends lost 4 bases and 3 bases, in that order; junction bases with no gene match: 16. The CDR3 spells CASSEAGTGYLVDTEAFF. CDR3 bases read: TGCGCCAGCAGCGAAGCCGGGACAGGGTACCTTGTGGACACTGAA.

This clone has a count of ten or more. The CDR3 protein is CSAGDSGYQETQYF. The sequenced part of the CDR3 DNA is TGCAGTGCTGGGGATAGCGGGTACCAAGAGACC. The V gene is TRBV20-1, the J gene TRBJ2-5; 7 nucleotides match TRBD2. The CDR3 end is not reached by the read, which stops 3 residues before it; the germline J gene fills it in. V was pared by 5 bases and J by 0 bases, with 6 bases of the junction left unmatched. Per germline, CDR1 DFQATT and CDR2 SNEGSKA (reference sequence). This CDR3 spans 14 amino acids.

This clone was recorded at least ten times. The read halts 3 residues ahead of the CDR3 end, with the missing end drawn from the germline J gene. The chain combines TRBV20-1 with TRBJ2-6; 9 nucleotides align to TRBD1. V lost 0 bases to trimming and J lost 0 bases; unmatched junction nucleotides: 3. Germline V gives CDR1 DFQATT, CDR2 SNEGSKA (reference sequence). The length of the CDR3 is 17 residues. The CDR3 here is CSARDRDRVSGANVLTF. The sequenced part of the CDR3 DNA is TGCAGTGCTAGAGACCGGGACAGGGTCTCTGGGGCCAACGTC.